This T cell receptor (beta chain) was captured in a study of CD8+ T cells in alopecia areata. Study-level background: Treated patients were given oral tofacitinib, which was dosed at 5 to 10 mg twice daily. It was 6 to 18 months of tofacitinib, and then there were 6 months off drug. Study results and caveats: Mice showed clearer TCR sharing than patients did, a gap that was possibly HLA-related.

Reverse transcribed after extraction, RNA yielded cDNA as the sequencing template. Clones were read by immunoSEQ multiplex PCR, and TCRdb kept only the in-frame ones, dropping some. The table includes more than 110,000 clones, about three fifths detected once. A remark on this clone: What it recognizes is unknown.

The CDR3 contains 17 residues. The V end lost 2 bases, the J end lost 1 base, and 17 bases lay between the germline ends. CDR1 is SGHAT, CDR2 FQNNGV, per germline. This sequence originates from a human donor with alopecia areata. This specimen was CD4+ T cells sorted from blood, taken at week 0. The J gene is TRBJ1-2, the V gene TRBV11-2, with D maybe TRBD1 (6 bases). For the CDR3, the DNA is TGTGCCAGCAGCTTAAAGGGGGTCGGACACCTTAACTATGGCTACACCTTC. This translates into CASSLKGVGHLNYGYTF.